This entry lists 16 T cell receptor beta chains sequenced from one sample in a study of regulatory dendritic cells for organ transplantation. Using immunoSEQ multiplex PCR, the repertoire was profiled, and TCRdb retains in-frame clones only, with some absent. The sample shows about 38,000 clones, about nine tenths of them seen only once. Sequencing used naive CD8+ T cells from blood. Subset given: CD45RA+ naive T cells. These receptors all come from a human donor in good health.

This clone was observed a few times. The CDR3 is CASLAGGSLGGYTF. CDR3 DNA sequence: TGTGCCAGCCTTGCAGGGGGCAGTTTGGGTGGCTACACCTTC. The chain recombines TRBV6-1 with TRBJ1-2; TRBD1 aligns across 8 bases. Germline-derived CDR1 and CDR2 are MNHNS and SASEGT. This CDR3 comprises 14 residues. Trimming removed 8 bases from V and 7 bases from J; junction bases left unmatched: 12.

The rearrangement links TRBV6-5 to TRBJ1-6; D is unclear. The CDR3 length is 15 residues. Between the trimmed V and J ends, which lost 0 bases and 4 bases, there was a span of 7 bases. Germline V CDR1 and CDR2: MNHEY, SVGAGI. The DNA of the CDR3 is TGTGCCAGCAGTTACTCGACTGATTATAATTCACCCCTCCACTTT. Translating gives CASSYSTDYNSPLHF.

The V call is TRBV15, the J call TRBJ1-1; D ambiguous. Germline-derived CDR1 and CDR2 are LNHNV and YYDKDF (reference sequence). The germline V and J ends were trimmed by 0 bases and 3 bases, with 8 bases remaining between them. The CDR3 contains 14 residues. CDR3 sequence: CATSRDRLDTEAFF. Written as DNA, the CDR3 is TGTGCCACCAGCAGAGATCGTTTGGACACTGAAGCTTTCTTT.

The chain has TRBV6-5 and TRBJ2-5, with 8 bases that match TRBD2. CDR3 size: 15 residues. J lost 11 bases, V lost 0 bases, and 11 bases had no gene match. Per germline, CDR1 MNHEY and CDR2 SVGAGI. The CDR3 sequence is CASSYSAGSGGEQYF. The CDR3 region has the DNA TGTGCCAGCAGTTACTCGGCAGGCAGCGGGGGTGAGCAGTACTTC.

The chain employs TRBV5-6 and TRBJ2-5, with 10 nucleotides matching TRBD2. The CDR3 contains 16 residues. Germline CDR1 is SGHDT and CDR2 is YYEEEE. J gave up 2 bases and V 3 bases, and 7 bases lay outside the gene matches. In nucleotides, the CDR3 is TGTGCCAGCAGCTGGATGACTAGCGGGCCACAAGAGACCCAGTACTTC. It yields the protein CASSWMTSGPQETQYF.

CDR3 in amino acids: CASSFFSGGGGTQYF. Written as DNA, the CDR3 is TGTGCCAGCAGCTTCTTTAGCGGGGGCGGAGGGACCCAGTACTTC. The genes are TRBV5-5 and TRBJ2-5, with 9 bases lining up with TRBD2. The length of the CDR3 is 15 residues. After removal of 2 bases from V and 7 bases from J, the junction contained 9 bases not matched to a gene. Germline CDR1 SGHKS, CDR2 YYEKEE (reference sequence).

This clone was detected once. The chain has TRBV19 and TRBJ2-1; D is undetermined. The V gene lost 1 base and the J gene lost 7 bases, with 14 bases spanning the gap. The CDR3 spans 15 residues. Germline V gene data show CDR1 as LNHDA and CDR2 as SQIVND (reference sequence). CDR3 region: CASSIVGLTSNEQFF. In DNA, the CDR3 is TGTGCCAGTAGTATAGTCGGCTTGACAAGTAATGAGCAGTTCTTC.

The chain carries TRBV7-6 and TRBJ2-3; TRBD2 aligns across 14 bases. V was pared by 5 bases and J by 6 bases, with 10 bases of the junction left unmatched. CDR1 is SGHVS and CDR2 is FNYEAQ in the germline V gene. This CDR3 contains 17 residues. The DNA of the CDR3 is TGTGCCAGCAGCCCCGGGACTAGCGGGAGAGAGGAGGATACGCAGTATTTT. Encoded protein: CASSPGTSGREEDTQYF.

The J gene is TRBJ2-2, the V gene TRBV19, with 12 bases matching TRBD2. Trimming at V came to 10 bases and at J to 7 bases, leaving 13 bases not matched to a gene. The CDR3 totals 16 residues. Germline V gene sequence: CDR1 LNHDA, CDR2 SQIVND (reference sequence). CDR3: CATHRLAGVLDGELFF. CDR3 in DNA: TGTGCCACCCACCGACTAGCGGGAGTTCTTGACGGGGAGCTGTTTTTT.

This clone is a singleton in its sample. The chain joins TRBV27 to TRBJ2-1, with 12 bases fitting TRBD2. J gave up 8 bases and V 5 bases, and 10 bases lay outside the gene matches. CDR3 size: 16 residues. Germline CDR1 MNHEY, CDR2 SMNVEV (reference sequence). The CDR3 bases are TGTGCCAGCAGTCCGCGACTAGCGGGGGCGGGGGATGAGCAGTTCTTC. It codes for CASSPRLAGAGDEQFF.

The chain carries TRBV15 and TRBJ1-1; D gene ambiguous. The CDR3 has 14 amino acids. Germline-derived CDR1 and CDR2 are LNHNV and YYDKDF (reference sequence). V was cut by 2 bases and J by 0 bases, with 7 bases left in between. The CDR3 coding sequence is TGTGCCACCAGCAGAATGACACTGAACACTGAAGCTTTCTTT. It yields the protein CATSRMTLNTEAFF. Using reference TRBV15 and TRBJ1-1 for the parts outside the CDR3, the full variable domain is DAMVIQNPRYQVTQFGKPVTLSCSQTLNHNVMYWYQQKSSQAPKLLFHYYDKDFNNEADTPDNFQSRRPNTSFCFLDIRSPGLGDTAMYLCATSRMTLNTEAFFGQGTRLTVV.

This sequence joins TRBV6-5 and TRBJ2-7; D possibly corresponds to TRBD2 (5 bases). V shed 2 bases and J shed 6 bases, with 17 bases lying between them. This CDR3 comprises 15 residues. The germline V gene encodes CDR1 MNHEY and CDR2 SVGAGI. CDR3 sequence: CASSYNGEIMGEQYF. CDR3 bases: TGTGCCAGCAGTTACAATGGGGAGATCATGGGCGAGCAGTACTTC.

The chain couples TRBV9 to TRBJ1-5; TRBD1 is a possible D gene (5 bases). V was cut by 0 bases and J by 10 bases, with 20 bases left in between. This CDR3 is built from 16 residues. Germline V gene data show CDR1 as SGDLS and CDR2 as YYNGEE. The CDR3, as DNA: TGTGCCAGCAGCGTAGGAGGGGAGAGAGGGCGGCATCCCCAGCATTTT. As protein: CASSVGGERGRHPQHF.

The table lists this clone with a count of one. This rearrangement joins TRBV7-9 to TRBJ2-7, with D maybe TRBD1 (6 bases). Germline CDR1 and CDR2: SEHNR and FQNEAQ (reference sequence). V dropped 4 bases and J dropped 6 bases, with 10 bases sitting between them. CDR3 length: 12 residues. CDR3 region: CASSSQDSEQYF. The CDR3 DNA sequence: TGTGCCAGCAGCTCCCAGGACAGCGAGCAGTACTTC.

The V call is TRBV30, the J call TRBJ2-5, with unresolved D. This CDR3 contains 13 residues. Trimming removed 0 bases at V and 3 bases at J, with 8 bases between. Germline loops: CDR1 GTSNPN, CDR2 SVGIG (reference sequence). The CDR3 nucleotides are TGTGCCTGGAGTGTCGGATGGAAAGAGACCCAGTACTTC. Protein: CAWSVGWKETQYF.

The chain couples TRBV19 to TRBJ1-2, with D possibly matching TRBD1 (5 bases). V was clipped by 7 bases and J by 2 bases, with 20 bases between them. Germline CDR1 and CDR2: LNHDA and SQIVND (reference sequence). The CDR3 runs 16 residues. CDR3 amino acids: CASTGRDLTANYGYTF. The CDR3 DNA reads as TGTGCCAGTACAGGCAGAGACTTGACAGCAAACTATGGCTACACCTTC.